Sequencing of this TCR beta chain was carried out in a study of shared clonotypes between healthy human individuals. Overall study findings and caveats: Few donors restricted represented genetic and exposure-history diversity.

Looked up from germline, CDR1 is SGHTS and CDR2 is YDEGEE. The J segment lost 7 bases and the V segment lost 6 bases, leaving 10 bases of the junction unmatched. CDR3 length: 15 residues. Regarding this clone: Its matching antigen is unknown.

Investigators spread the genomic DNA of each subset evenly over several immunoSEQ plates. The sequenced material, unsorted PBMC DNA, was run on ten immunoSEQ deep assay plates. Using immunoSEQ multiplex PCR, the repertoire was profiled, and TCRdb retains in-frame clones only, with some absent. The sample yields roughly 450,000 clones, approximately 85% seen once. The TCR sequence derives from a woman in her thirties or forties in good health. Some clones in this sample may be carry-over from other donors' samples. The V gene is TRBV5-8, the J gene TRBJ1-4; 9 nucleotides agree with TRBD1. Specimen: PBMCs. Written as DNA, the CDR3 is TGTGCCAGCACCCGATGGGGACAGGGCTCTGAAAAACTGTTTTTT. Its protein product is CASTRWGQGSEKLFF.